One and the same sample provided the 31 T cell receptor beta chains below, sequenced in a study of cytomegalovirus exposure and HLA in healthy donors. The primer mix had 60 Vbeta and 13 Jbeta primers. The protocol was immunoSEQ multiplex PCR, while the TCRdb copy is restricted to in-frame clones and leaves out a portion. The table has 100,000 or so clones, 74% seen once. The sample taken for sequencing was PBMCs. The receptors were sampled from a human donor in good health.

This clone was recorded once. The chain couples TRBV5-1 to TRBJ1-5, with D tentatively TRBD1 (5 bases). The CDR3 covers 16 residues. Trimming shortened V by 4 bases and J by 2 bases, and 16 bases separated the two germline ends. The germline CDR1 and CDR2 sequences are SGHRS and YFSETQ. This chain's CDR3 is CASSRNPIQGNQPQHF. The CDR3 DNA is TGCGCCAGCAGCCGGAACCCCATACAGGGCAATCAGCCCCAGCATTTT.

The gene calls are TRBV7-2 and TRBJ1-2; possible D gene TRBD1, 5 bases. Looked up from germline, CDR1 is SGHTA and CDR2 is FQGNSA. The V end was cut by 4 bases, the J end by 14 bases, with 17 bases between. This CDR3 is built from 12 residues. Here the CDR3 reads CASSSSGHLGTF. The CDR3 DNA sequence: TGTGCCAGCAGCTCCTCAGGGCACCTAGGGACCTTC.

On this clone itself: The sample contains more than one DNA sequence encoding this CDR3. The chain recombines TRBV7-9 with TRBJ1-2, with 7 bases matching TRBD1. The CDR3 length is 13 residues. Germline lookup yields CDR1 SEHNR and CDR2 FQNEAQ (reference sequence). J gave up 6 bases and V 4 bases, and 5 bases lay outside the gene matches. Here the CDR3 DNA reads TGTGCCAGCAGCTCACAGGGGCGGGATGGCTACACCTTC. It specifies CASSSQGRDGYTF.

The V and J genes are TRBV9 and TRBJ1-6; D is ambiguous. CDR1 and CDR2 (germline): SGDLS, YYNGEE. This CDR3 is 13 amino acids long. Deletions cut 2 bases from V and 10 bases from J, with 10 bases between. Here the CDR3 reads CASSVRVESPLHF. DNA of the CDR3: TGTGCCAGCAGCGTGAGGGTAGAGTCACCCCTCCACTTT.

The chain is built from TRBV6-5 and TRBJ1-6; D perhaps matches TRBD1 (6 bases). Trimming pared 6 bases from V and 9 bases from J, leaving 15 bases between. The CDR3 extends over 14 amino acids. In germline, CDR1 is MNHEY, CDR2 SVGAGI. CDR3 coding DNA: TGTGCCAGCAGATCTACAGGGTTCGGTTCACCCCTCCACTTT. Residues: CASRSTGFGSPLHF.

The rearrangement links TRBV5-1 to TRBJ2-5; 9 positions match TRBD1. The germline CDR1 and CDR2 sequences are SGHRS and YFSETQ. The CDR3 has 15 residues. V trimming: 2 bases; J trimming: 7 bases; junction bases outside the gene matches: 9. CDR3 DNA: TGCGCCAGCAGCTTTACAGGGGGCCGGGATCGGACCCAGTACTTC. This translates into CASSFTGGRDRTQYF.

This clone showed up just a few times. V is TRBV5-1 and J is TRBJ2-1, with 7 nucleotides matching TRBD2. The CDR3 runs to 17 residues. Germline trimming cut 2 bases from V and 4 bases from J; bases unmatched to any gene: 12. CDR1 is SGHRS and CDR2 is YFSETQ in the germline V gene. The CDR3 is CASSLSAGAPGYNEQFF. The CDR3 bases are TGCGCCAGCAGCTTATCCGCGGGAGCCCCGGGGTACAATGAGCAGTTCTTC.

The chain is built from TRBV19 and TRBJ1-1, with a weak D call TRBD1 (6 bases). The CDR3 has 15 residues. Trimming removed 5 bases at V and 0 bases at J, with 13 bases between. The V gene's germline CDR1 is LNHDA and CDR2 SQIVND (reference sequence). The CDR3 DNA reads as TGTGCCAGTAGTCTCGGACAGCTCCTGAACACTGAAGCTTTCTTT. This gives the protein CASSLGQLLNTEAFF.

This clone was seen more than once but under ten times. The chain carries TRBV28 and TRBJ2-4; 7 bases map to TRBD2. This CDR3 region has 16 residues. After removal of 1 base from V and 0 bases from J, the junction contained 3 bases not matched to a gene. CDR1 and CDR2 from the germline V gene are MDHEN and SYDVKM. The CDR3 DNA sequence: TGTGCCAGCAGTTTATTGGGGGGGGGAGCCAAAAACATTCAGTACTTC. Protein sequence: CASSLLGGGAKNIQYF.

This clone was seen only a few times. The chain links TRBV5-1 to TRBJ2-1; 9 bases are a match to TRBD2. The CDR3 consists of 17 residues. The V gene end was trimmed by 4 bases and the J gene end by 1 base; junction bases not matched to a gene: 9. Looked up from germline, CDR1 is SGHRS and CDR2 is YFSETQ. The CDR3 is CASSRDSGSLSYNEQFF. In nucleotides, the CDR3 is TGCGCCAGCAGCCGAGATAGCGGGAGTTTGTCCTACAATGAGCAGTTCTTC.

V is TRBV19 and J is TRBJ2-3; D is possibly TRBD1 (5 bases). Trimming removed 3 bases at V and 1 base at J, with 14 bases between. The germline CDR1 and CDR2 sequences are LNHDA and SQIVND (reference sequence). This CDR3 has 16 residues. The CDR3 region is CASSMRRQGRTDTQYF. The CDR3 region has the DNA TGTGCCAGTAGTATGAGGCGGCAGGGTCGCACAGATACGCAGTATTTT.

The chain uses TRBV5-4 and TRBJ2-2; tentatively, D is TRBD2 (6 bases). Germline V gene data show CDR1 as SGHNT and CDR2 as YYREEE (reference sequence). Trimming took 5 bases from V and 4 from J, leaving 24 bases between them. The length of the CDR3 is 18 residues. CDR3 bases: TGTGCCAGCAGTCCCGGGGGAGATAGGGCGTACGGCACCGGGGAGCTGTTTTTT. This encodes CASSPGGDRAYGTGELFF.

The V and J genes are TRBV10-1 and TRBJ1-5; D remains unclear. Germline CDR1 reads WNHNN; CDR2 reads SYGVQD (reference sequence). This CDR3 comprises 14 residues. Trimming removed 2 bases at V and 5 bases at J, with 10 bases between. CDR3 region: CASSEPQMDQPQHF. In nucleotides, the CDR3 is TGCGCCAGCAGTGAGCCGCAGATGGATCAGCCCCAGCATTTT.

V and J are TRBV7-9 and TRBJ1-4, with D maybe TRBD1 (5 bases). This CDR3 has 17 amino acids. Trimming pared 5 bases from V and 0 bases from J, leaving 16 bases between. Per germline, CDR1 SEHNR and CDR2 FQNEAQ (reference sequence). The CDR3 bases are TGTGCCAGCAGCCCTATAGGACAAATAGCAACTAATGAAAAACTGTTTTTT. This encodes CASSPIGQIATNEKLFF.

This chain links TRBV5-1 with TRBJ2-1; tentative D call: TRBD2 (6 bases). With 4 bases removed from V and 9 bases from J, the gap between germline ends came to 20 bases. The length of the CDR3 is 15 residues. The V gene's germline CDR1 is SGHRS and CDR2 YFSETQ. The DNA of the CDR3 is TGCGCCAGCAGCGGGGGGACGGTGGGTAACGGTGAGCAGTTCTTC. Protein: CASSGGTVGNGEQFF.

V is TRBV5-1 and J is TRBJ2-7; 9 nucleotides line up with TRBD1. The CDR3 length is 16 residues. Germline CDR1 and CDR2: SGHRS and YFSETQ. Trimming took 0 bases from V and 2 from J; bases not matched to a gene: 6. Written as DNA, the CDR3 is TGCGCCAGCAGCTTGGTCGCGGACAGGGGTACCTACGAGCAGTACTTC. Translating it yields CASSLVADRGTYEQYF.

The V call is TRBV30, the J call TRBJ2-7; TRBD1 matches at 8 bases. CDR3 length equals 13 residues. V was pared by 5 bases and J by 6 bases, with 9 bases of the junction left unmatched. Germline loops: CDR1 GTSNPN, CDR2 SVGIG (reference sequence). CDR3 sequence reads: CAWDRGFRGEQYF. In nucleotides, the CDR3 is TGTGCCTGGGACAGGGGCTTTCGTGGCGAGCAGTACTTC.

The V call is TRBV19, the J call TRBJ1-5; D is unresolved. CDR3 length: 15 amino acids. Trimming pared 7 bases from V and 2 bases from J, leaving 15 bases between. The germline gives CDR1 LNHDA, CDR2 SQIVND (reference sequence). The CDR3 region is CASIEGETRNQPQHF. CDR3 bases: TGTGCCAGTATCGAGGGAGAAACTCGCAATCAGCCCCAGCATTTT. The variable domain in full, completed from reference TRBV19 and TRBJ1-5, reads DGGITQSPKYLFRKEGQNVTLSCEQNLNHDAMYWYRQDPGQGLRLIYYSQIVNDFQKGDIAEGYSVSREKKESFPLTVTSAQKNPTAFYLCASIEGETRNQPQHFGDGTRLSIL.

The chain joins TRBV4-1 to TRBJ1-6; TRBD1 might be the D (5 bases). This CDR3 has 14 residues. Germline CDR1 reads MGHRA; CDR2 reads YSYEKL. With 4 bases removed from V and 10 bases from J, the gap between germline ends came to 14 bases. The CDR3 loop reads CASSLDRRGSPLHF. CDR3 nucleotides: TGCGCCAGCAGCCTCGACAGAAGGGGATCACCCCTCCACTTT.

This clone was found a few times. This chain joins TRBV7-2 and TRBJ1-1; no clear D gene. V was clipped by 7 bases and J by 7 bases, with 13 bases between them. CDR1 is SGHTA and CDR2 is FQGNSA in the germline V gene. The CDR3 runs 12 residues. The CDR3 nucleotides are TGTGCCAGCACCCCGCCCGGAGGTGAAGCTTTCTTT. Translated, it gives CASTPPGGEAFF.

Only a few counts were recorded for this clone. V is TRBV29-1 and J is TRBJ1-2; weak D call: TRBD1 (5 bases). This CDR3 spans 12 amino acids. Germline CDR1 is SQVTM and CDR2 is ANQGSEA. Trimming shortened V by 4 bases and J by 2 bases, and 8 bases separated the two germline ends. CDR3 amino acids: CSVGGGNYGYTF. CDR3 bases: TGCAGCGTTGGGGGGGGAAACTATGGCTACACCTTC. The full variable domain, in which reference TRBV29-1 and TRBJ1-2 provide the parts outside the CDR3, is SAVISQKPSRDICQRGTSLTIQCQVDSQVTMMFWYRQQPGQSLTLIATANQGSEATYESGFVIDKFPISRPNLTFSTLTVSNMSPEDSSIYLCSVGGGNYGYTFGSGTRLTVV.

CDR3 sequence: CASSAPGGEQYF. CDR3 in DNA: TGTGCCAGCAGCGCGCCGGGGGGCGAGCAGTACTTC. The genes are TRBV7-9 and TRBJ2-7; 7 bases fit TRBD2. The germline CDR1 and CDR2 sequences are SEHNR and FQNEAQ (reference sequence). After removal of 5 bases from V and 6 bases from J, the junction contained 4 bases not matched to a gene. The CDR3 consists of 12 residues.

The chain is built from TRBV5-1 and TRBJ2-4, with D uncertain. The CDR3 is 13 residues long. The germline gives CDR1 SGHRS, CDR2 YFSETQ. The V end was cut by 0 bases, the J end by 2 bases, with 3 bases between. In DNA, the CDR3 is TGCGCCAGCAGCTTGGGTACCAAAAACATTCAGTACTTC. Encoded protein: CASSLGTKNIQYF. Supplemented by reference TRBV5-1 and TRBJ2-4, the full variable domain reads KAGVTQTPRYLIKTRGQQVTLSCSPISGHRSVSWYQQTPGQGLQFLFEYFSETQRNKGNFPGRFSGRQFSNSRSEMNVSTLELGDSALYLCASSLGTKNIQYFGAGTRLSVL.

This sequence joins TRBV10-3 and TRBJ2-3, with 10 bases fitting TRBD1. Germline trimming cut 2 bases from V and 4 bases from J; bases unmatched to any gene: 3. CDR1 ENHRY and CDR2 SYGVKD come from the germline V gene. The CDR3 sequence is 15 residues long. The CDR3 nucleotides read TGTGCCATCAGTGAGATTGGGACAGGGGCAGATACGCAGTATTTT. Its protein product is CAISEIGTGADTQYF.

This clone was recorded a few times. The chain couples TRBV30 to TRBJ1-2; TRBD1 matches 7 bases. The CDR3 has 13 residues. V gave up 4 bases and J gave up 5 bases; unmatched junction bases: 7. Germline lookup yields CDR1 GTSNPN and CDR2 SVGIG (reference sequence). The CDR3 region has the DNA TGTGCCTGGATGACAGGGAGTGGGTATGGCTACACCTTC. It yields the protein CAWMTGSGYGYTF.

This clone was seen once. The V and J genes are TRBV7-9 and TRBJ2-3; weak D call: TRBD1 (7 bases). Looked up from germline, CDR1 is SEHNR and CDR2 is FQNEAQ (reference sequence). Trimming cost V 8 bases and J 2 bases, with 20 bases left between them. The CDR3 runs to 16 residues. The CDR3 DNA sequence: TGTGCCAGCGTACTCTCCAGGGGGGAAATCACAGATACGCAGTATTTT. Translated: CASVLSRGEITDTQYF.

This clone was counted between two and nine times. The chain carries TRBV5-1 and TRBJ1-6; D is ambiguous. The CDR3 contains 18 residues. V dropped 1 base and J dropped 0 bases, with 14 bases sitting between them. Germline V gene lookup returns CDR1 SGHRS and CDR2 YFSETQ. CDR3 coding DNA: TGCGCCAGCAGCTTGAGTTCAGTCAAGCGCTCCTATAATTCACCCCTCCACTTT. Translating gives CASSLSSVKRSYNSPLHF.

The chain is built from TRBV6-5 and TRBJ2-3; D might be TRBD1 (5 bases). The CDR3 runs 14 residues. The germline V gene encodes CDR1 MNHEY and CDR2 SVGAGI. V lost 2 bases and J 1 base, leaving 7 bases between the germline ends. The CDR3 DNA follows: TGTGCCAGCAGTTACGGGGCGGGCACAGATACGCAGTATTTT. Translating it yields CASSYGAGTDTQYF.

The chain employs TRBV9 and TRBJ2-3; D remains unclear. The length of the CDR3 is 15 residues. The V end lost 0 bases, the J end lost 0 bases, and 8 bases lay between the germline ends. Germline V gives CDR1 SGDLS, CDR2 YYNGEE. The DNA of the CDR3 is TGTGCCAGCAGCGTAGCAGGCCGTAGCACAGATACGCAGTATTTT. Translation gives CASSVAGRSTDTQYF.

The chain is built from TRBV14 and TRBJ1-2; D is uncertain. Trimming stripped 6 bases from V and 4 bases from J, with 27 bases between. The CDR3 spans 18 residues. Germline CDR1 SGHDN, CDR2 FVKESK. CDR3 coding DNA: TGTGCCAGCAGTCCATTCGGCGGGGAGAGTAGCAATAGCTATGGCTACACCTTC. Translated, it gives CASSPFGGESSNSYGYTF.

The V call is TRBV9, the J call TRBJ1-2, with D possibly TRBD1 on 5 matching bases. V was shortened by 0 bases and J by 4 bases, with 16 bases between the two germline ends. The V gene's germline CDR1 is SGDLS and CDR2 YYNGEE. CDR3 size: 16 residues. CDR3 nucleotide sequence: TGTGCCAGCAGCGTAGCCCCATACCAGGGCCTCTATGGCTACACCTTC. Encoded protein: CASSVAPYQGLYGYTF.